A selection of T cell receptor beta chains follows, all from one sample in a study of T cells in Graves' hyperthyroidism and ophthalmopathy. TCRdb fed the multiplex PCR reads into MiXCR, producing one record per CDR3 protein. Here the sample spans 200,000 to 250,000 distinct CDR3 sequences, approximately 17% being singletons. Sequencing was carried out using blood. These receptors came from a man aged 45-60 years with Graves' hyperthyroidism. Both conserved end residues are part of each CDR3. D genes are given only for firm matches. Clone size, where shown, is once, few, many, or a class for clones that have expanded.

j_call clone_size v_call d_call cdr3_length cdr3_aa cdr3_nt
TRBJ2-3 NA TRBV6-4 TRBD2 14 CAIPAGTSTDTQYF TGTGCCATCCCAGCGGGAACCAGCACAGATACGCAGTATTTT
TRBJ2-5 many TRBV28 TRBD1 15 CASSRSWTGQETQYF TGTGCCAGCAGTCGGTCTTGGACAGGGCAAGAGACCCAGTACTTC
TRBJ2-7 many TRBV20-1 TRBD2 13 CSASGGGGYEQYF TGCAGTGCTAGTGGCGGGGGGGGCTACGAGCAGTACTTC
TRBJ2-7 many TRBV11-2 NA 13 CASSFPGSYEQYF TGTGCCAGCAGCTTTCCAGGTTCCTACGAGCAGTACTTC
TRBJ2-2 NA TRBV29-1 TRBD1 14 CSVPGQGPPGELFF TGCAGCGTTCCCGGACAGGGGCCCCCCGGGGAGCTGTTTTTT
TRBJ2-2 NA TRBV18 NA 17 CASSLNAASPTSGELFF TGTGCCAGCTCACTAAACGCGGCTAGCCCTACTTCCGGGGAGCTGTTTTTT
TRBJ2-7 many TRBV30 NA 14 CAWSVEGIGYEQYF TGTGCCTGGAGTGTTGAGGGAATAGGGTACGAGCAGTACTTC
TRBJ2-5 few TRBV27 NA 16 CASSSNPTVAMETQYF TGTGCCAGCAGTTCCAACCCGACAGTGGCAATGGAGACCCAGTACTTC
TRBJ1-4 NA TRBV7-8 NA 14 CASSYGREAEKLFF TGTGCCAGCAGCTACGGCAGGGAAGCCGAAAAACTGTTTTTT
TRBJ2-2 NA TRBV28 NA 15 CASSPNRVGVGEPFF TGTGCCAGCAGCCCGAACAGGGTCGGGGTCGGGGAGCCGTTTTTT
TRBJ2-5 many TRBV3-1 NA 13 CASSQGSEETQYF TGTGCCAGCAGCCAAGGGAGCGAAGAGACCCAGTACTTC
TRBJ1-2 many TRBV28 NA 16 CASSLDHQGANYGYTF TGTGCCAGCAGTTTAGACCACCAAGGGGCTAACTATGGCTACACCTTC